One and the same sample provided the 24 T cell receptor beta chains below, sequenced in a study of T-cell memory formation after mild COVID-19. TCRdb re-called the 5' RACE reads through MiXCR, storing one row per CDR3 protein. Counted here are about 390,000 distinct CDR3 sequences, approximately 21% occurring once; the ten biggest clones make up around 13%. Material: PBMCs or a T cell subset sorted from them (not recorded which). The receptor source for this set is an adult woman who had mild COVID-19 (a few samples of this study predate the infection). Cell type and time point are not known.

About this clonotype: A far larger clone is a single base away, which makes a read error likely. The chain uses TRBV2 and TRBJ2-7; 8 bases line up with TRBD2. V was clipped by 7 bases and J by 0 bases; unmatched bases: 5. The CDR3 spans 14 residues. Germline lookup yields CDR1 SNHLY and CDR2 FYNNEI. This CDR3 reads CASNLAGSSYEQYF. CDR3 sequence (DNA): TGTGCCAGCAACTTAGCGGGGAGCTCCTACGAGCAGTACTTC.

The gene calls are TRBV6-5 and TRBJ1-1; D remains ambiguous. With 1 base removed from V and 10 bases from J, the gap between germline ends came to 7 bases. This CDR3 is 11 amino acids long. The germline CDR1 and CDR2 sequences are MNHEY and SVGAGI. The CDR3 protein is CASSYWGGAFF. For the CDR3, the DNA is TGTGCCAGCAGTTACTGGGGTGGAGCTTTCTTT.

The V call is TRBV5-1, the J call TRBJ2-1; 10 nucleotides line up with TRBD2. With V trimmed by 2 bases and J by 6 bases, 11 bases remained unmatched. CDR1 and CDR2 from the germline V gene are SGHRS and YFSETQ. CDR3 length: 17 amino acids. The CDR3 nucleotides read TGCGCCAGCAGCTTCGGGCTAGCGGGAGTTGGGGCCAATGAGCAGTTCTTC. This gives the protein CASSFGLAGVGANEQFF.

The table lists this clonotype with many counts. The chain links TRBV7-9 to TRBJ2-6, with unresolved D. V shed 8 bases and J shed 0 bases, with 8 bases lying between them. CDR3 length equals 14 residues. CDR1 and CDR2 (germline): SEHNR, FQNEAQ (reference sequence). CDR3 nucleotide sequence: TGTGCCAGCTTCCTCTTCTCTGGGGCCAACGTCCTGACTTTC. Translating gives CASFLFSGANVLTF.

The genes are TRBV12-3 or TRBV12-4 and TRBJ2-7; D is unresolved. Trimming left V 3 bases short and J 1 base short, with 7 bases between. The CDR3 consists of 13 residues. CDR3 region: CASSFALSYEQYF. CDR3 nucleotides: TGTGCCAGCAGTTTCGCACTTTCCTACGAGCAGTACTTC.

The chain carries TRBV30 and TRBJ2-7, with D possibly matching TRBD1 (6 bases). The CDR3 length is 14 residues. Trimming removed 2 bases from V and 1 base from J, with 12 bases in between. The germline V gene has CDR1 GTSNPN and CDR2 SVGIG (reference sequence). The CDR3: CAWSSTGRSYEQYF. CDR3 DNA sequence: TGTGCCTGGAGTTCTACAGGGCGATCCTACGAGCAGTACTTC.

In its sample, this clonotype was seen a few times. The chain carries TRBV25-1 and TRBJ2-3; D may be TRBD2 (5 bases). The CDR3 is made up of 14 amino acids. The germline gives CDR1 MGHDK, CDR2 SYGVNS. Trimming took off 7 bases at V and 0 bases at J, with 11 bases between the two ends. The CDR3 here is CASIGRTSTDTQYF. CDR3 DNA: TGTGCCAGCATTGGACGGACTAGCACAGATACGCAGTATTTT.

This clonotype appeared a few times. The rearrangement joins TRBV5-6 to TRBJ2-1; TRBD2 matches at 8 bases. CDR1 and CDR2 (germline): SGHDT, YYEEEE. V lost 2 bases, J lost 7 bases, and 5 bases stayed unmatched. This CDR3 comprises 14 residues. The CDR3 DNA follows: TGTGCCAGCAGCTTACCGGGAGGGGGGAATGAGCAGTTCTTC. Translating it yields CASSLPGGGNEQFF.

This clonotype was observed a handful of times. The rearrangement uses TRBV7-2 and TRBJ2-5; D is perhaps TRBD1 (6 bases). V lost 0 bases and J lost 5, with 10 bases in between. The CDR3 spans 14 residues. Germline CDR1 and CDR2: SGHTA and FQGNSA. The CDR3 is CASSLAYRAETQYF. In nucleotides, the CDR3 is TGTGCCAGCAGCTTAGCGTACAGGGCGGAGACCCAGTACTTC.

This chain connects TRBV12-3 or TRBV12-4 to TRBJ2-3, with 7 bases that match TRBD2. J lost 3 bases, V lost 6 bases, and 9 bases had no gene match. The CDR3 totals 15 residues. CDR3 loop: CASSPWGGGTDTQYF. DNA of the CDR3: TGTGCCAGCAGCCCCTGGGGGGGAGGGACAGATACGCAGTATTTT.

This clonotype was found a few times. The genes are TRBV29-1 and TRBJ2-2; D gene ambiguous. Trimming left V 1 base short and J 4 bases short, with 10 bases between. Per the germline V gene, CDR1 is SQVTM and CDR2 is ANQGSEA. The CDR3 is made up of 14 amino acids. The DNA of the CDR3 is TGCAGCGTTGAAGTGGGTTTCGTCACCGGGGAGCTGTTTTTT. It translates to CSVEVGFVTGELFF.

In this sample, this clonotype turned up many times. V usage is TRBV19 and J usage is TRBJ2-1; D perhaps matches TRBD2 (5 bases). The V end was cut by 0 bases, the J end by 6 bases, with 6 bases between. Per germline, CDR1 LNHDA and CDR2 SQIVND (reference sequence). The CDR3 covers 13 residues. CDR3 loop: CASSIDRGNEQFF. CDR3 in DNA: TGTGCCAGTAGTATAGATCGGGGCAATGAGCAGTTCTTC.

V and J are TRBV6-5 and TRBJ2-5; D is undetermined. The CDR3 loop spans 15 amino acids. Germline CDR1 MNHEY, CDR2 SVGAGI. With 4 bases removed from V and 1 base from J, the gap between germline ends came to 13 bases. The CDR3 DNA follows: TGTGCCAGCAGTTCCTCCCTGGCCCTCCAAGAGACCCAGTACTTC. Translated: CASSSSLALQETQYF.

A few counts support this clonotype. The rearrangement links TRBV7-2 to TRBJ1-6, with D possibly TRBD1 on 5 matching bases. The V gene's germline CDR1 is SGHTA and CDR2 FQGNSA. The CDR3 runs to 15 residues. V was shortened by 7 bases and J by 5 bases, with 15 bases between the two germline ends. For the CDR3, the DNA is TGTGCCAGCACTGGGAGAAGGGGTAATAATTCACCCCTCCACTTT. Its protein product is CASTGRRGNNSPLHF.

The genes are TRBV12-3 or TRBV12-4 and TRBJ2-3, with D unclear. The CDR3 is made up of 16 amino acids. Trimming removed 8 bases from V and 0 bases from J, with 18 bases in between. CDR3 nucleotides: TGTGCCAGCTCCCCTGATGGCAGAGCTAGCACAGATACGCAGTATTTT. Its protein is CASSPDGRASTDTQYF.

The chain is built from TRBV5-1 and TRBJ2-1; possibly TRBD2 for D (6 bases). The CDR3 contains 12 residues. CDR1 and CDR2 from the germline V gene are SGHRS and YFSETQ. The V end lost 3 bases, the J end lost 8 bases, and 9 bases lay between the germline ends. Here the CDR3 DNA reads TGCGCCAGCAGCTCCTCGGGGGATGAGCAGTTCTTC. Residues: CASSSSGDEQFF.

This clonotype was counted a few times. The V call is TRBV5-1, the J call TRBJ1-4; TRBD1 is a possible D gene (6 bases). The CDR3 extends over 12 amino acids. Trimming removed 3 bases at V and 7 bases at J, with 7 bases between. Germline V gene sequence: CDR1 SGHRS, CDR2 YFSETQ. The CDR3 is CASSSRGEKLFF. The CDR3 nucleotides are TGCGCCAGCAGCTCCAGGGGTGAAAAACTGTTTTTT. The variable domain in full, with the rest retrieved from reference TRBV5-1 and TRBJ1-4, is KAGVTQTPRYLIKTRGQQVTLSCSPISGHRSVSWYQQTPGQGLQFLFEYFSETQRNKGNFPGRFSGRQFSNSRSEMNVSTLELGDSALYLCASSSRGEKLFFGSGTQLSVL.

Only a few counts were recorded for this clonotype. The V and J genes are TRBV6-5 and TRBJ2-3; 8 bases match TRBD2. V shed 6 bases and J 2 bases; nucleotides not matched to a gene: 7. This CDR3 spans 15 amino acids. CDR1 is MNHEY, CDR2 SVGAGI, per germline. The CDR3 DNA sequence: TGTGCCAGCAGGTTAGCGGGAACTCTCACAGATACGCAGTATTTT. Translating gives CASRLAGTLTDTQYF.

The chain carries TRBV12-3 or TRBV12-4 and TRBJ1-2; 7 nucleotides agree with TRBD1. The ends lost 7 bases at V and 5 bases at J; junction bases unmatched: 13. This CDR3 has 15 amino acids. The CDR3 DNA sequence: TGTGCCAGCACCCGGGACAGTACTTCTATTTATGGCTACACCTTC. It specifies CASTRDSTSIYGYTF.

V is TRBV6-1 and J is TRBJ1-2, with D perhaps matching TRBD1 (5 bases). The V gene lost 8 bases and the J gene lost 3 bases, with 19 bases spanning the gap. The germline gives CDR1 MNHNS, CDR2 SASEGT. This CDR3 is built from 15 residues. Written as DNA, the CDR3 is TGTGCCAGCTCTACAGTCGGTCAGGGATACTATGGCTACACCTTC. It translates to CASSTVGQGYYGYTF.

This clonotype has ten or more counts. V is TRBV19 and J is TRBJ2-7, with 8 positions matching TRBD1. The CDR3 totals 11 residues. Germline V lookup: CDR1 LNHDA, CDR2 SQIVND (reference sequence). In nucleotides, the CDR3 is TGTGCTACAGGGGGCTCCTACGAGCAGTACTTC. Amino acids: CATGGSYEQYF.

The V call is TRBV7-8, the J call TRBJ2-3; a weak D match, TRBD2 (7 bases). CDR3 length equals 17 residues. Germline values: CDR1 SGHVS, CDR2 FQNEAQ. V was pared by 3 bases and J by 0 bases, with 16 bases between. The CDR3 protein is CASSLSRGAPSTDTQYF. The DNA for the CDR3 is TGTGCCAGCAGCTTGTCTCGGGGGGCTCCTAGCACAGATACGCAGTATTTT.

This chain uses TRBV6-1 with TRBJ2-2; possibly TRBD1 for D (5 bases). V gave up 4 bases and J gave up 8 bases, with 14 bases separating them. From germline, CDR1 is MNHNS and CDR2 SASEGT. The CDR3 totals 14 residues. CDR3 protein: CASSAGLAGGELFF. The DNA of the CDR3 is TGTGCCAGCAGTGCAGGGCTGGCCGGGGGGGAGCTGTTTTTT.

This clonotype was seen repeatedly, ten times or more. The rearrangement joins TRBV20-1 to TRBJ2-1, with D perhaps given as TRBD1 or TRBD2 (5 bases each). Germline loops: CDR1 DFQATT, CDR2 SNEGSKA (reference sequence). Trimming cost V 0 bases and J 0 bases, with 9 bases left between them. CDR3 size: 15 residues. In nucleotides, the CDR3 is TGCAGTGCTAGAGATCTGGGGGTCTCCTACAATGAGCAGTTCTTC. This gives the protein CSARDLGVSYNEQFF.